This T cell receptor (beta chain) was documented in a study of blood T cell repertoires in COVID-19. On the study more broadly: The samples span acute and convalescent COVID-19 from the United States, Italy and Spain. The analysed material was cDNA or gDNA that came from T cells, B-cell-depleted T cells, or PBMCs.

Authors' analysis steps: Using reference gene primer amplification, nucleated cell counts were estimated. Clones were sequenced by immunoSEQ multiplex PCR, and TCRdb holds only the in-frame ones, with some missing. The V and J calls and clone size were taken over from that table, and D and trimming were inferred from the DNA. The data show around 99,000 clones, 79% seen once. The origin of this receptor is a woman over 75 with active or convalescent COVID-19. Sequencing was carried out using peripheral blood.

The DNA of the CDR3 is TGTGCCAGCAAGCTACAGGCCTACGAGCAGTACTTC. Its translation is CASKLQAYEQYF. The gene calls are TRBV6-5 and TRBJ2-7; weak D call: TRBD1 (5 bases). Germline V gene sequence: CDR1 MNHEY, CDR2 SVGAGI. Between the trimmed V and J ends, which lost 7 bases and 2 bases, there was a span of 9 bases. The CDR3 has 12 amino acids.